A selection of T cell receptor beta chains follows, all from one sample in a study of OX40 agonist ivuxolimab in advanced cancers. The method was immunoSEQ multiplex PCR; TCRdb's version includes in-frame clones alone and lacks a portion of them. The profile covers some 76,000 clones, with over 75% appearing a single time and around 7.5% taken by the ten largest. The sequencing used CD4+ or CD8+ T cells sorted from blood, collected in a trial of the OX40 agonist ivuxolimab. The receptor set was obtained from an adult with an advanced solid tumor such as melanoma, head and neck, liver or kidney cancer. Each CDR3 is given with its conserved first and last residue. A D gene is named only where the DNA matches it firmly. Not all rows give a size; the values are once, few, many and, for expanded clones, a class.

TRBJ2-7	-	TRBV28	-	CASSSSYEQYF	TGTGCCAGCAGCAGCTCCTACGAGCAGTACTTC
TRBJ2-5	few	TRBV27	-	CASSSWAGEETQYF	TGTGCCAGCAGCTCTTGGGCCGGGGAGGAGACCCAGTACTTC
TRBJ2-1	-	TRBV27	TRBD2	CASSLMSLAGAREQFF	TGTGCCAGCAGTTTAATGTCTCTAGCGGGAGCCCGTGAGCAGTTCTTC
TRBJ2-7	few	TRBV6-5	-	CASSYSATLEQYF	TGTGCCAGCAGTTACTCCGCTACCCTCGAGCAGTACTTC
TRBJ1-1	once	TRBV2	TRBD1	CASSVRRGRPNTEAFF	TGTGCCAGCAGTGTCCGCAGGGGGCGACCGAACACTGAAGCTTTCTTT
TRBJ2-5	-	TRBV9	TRBD2	CASSGGLAGQETQYF	TGTGCCAGCAGCGGGGGACTAGCGGGTCAAGAGACCCAGTACTTC
TRBJ2-6	-	TRBV27	-	CASSFAGPYSGANVLTF	TGTGCCAGCAGTTTTGCGGGGCCCTACTCTGGGGCCAACGTCCTGACTTTC
TRBJ1-2	-	TRBV19	-	CASSWDEHGYTF	TGTGCCAGTAGTTGGGACGAGCATGGCTACACCTTC
TRBJ2-7	-	TRBV6-5	TRBD2	CASTRTSGSYEQYF	TGTGCCAGCACCCGGACTAGCGGTAGCTACGAGCAGTACTTC
TRBJ2-7	-	TRBV27	TRBD1	CAAMRLTGTGNREQYF	TGTGCCGCGATGCGACTCACCGGGACAGGGAACCGCGAGCAGTACTTC
TRBJ1-2	-	TRBV7-9	-	CASSTSPGTSTF	TGTGCCAGCAGCACCAGTCCCGGGACCAGCACCTTC
TRBJ2-3	-	TRBV4-1	-	CASSQDRLGADTQYF	TGCGCCAGCAGCCAAGATCGTCTGGGGGCAGATACGCAGTATTTT
TRBJ1-5	-	TRBV27	-	CASIMDSNQPQHF	TGTGCCAGCATCATGGATAGCAATCAGCCCCAGCATTTT
TRBJ1-1	-	TRBV5-5	-	CASSWDWATEAFF	TGTGCCAGCAGCTGGGACTGGGCCACTGAAGCTTTCTTT
TRBJ2-5	-	TRBV7-2	TRBD2	CASSLEIGGRTQYF	TGTGCCAGCAGCTTAGAAATAGGCGGGAGGACCCAGTACTTC
TRBJ2-3	-	TRBV27	TRBD2	CASSYTSGRDTDTQYF	TGTGCCAGCAGTTATACTAGCGGAAGGGACACAGATACGCAGTATTTT
TRBJ2-7	-	TRBV5-1	-	CASSLGRINEQYF	TGCGCCAGCAGCTTGGGGCGGATTAACGAGCAGTACTTC
TRBJ1-5	-	TRBV7-9	TRBD1	CASSLVGQGNQPQHF	TGTGCCAGCAGCTTAGTCGGACAGGGCAATCAGCCCCAGCATTTT
TRBJ1-1	-	TRBV7-9	-	CASSLSVDTEAFF	TGTGCCAGCAGCTTATCGGTCGACACTGAAGCTTTCTTT
TRBJ2-2	-	TRBV4-1	TRBD1	CASSPDRGYTGELFF	TGCGCCAGCAGCCCCGACAGGGGTTACACCGGGGAGCTGTTTTTT
TRBJ2-7	-	TRBV29-1	-	CSGTGLRGEQYF	TGCAGCGGGACCGGGCTCAGAGGCGAGCAGTACTTC
TRBJ1-2	-	TRBV5-1	-	CASSLMREGVGYTF	TGCGCCAGCAGCTTGATGAGGGAAGGGGTTGGCTACACCTTC
TRBJ1-5	few	TRBV4-3	TRBD1	CASSQGSRGVGQGSNQPQHF	TGCGCCAGCAGCCAAGGGTCACGAGGGGTGGGACAGGGGAGCAATCAGCCCCAGCATTTT
TRBJ1-2	-	TRBV5-5	-	CASSSLGGPLTGYTF	TGTGCCAGCAGCTCATTAGGAGGCCCCCTGACGGGCTACACCTTC
TRBJ2-1	-	TRBV4-2	-	CASSQTDYSSSYNEQFF	TGTGCCAGCAGCCAAACGGACTATTCTAGCTCCTACAATGAGCAGTTCTTC
TRBJ2-5	-	TRBV10-3	TRBD2	CAISESGGETQYF	TGTGCCATCAGTGAGAGCGGGGGGGAGACCCAGTACTTC
TRBJ2-3	-	TRBV7-3	-	CASSFAGVEDTQYF	TGTGCCAGCAGCTTCGCAGGGGTCGAAGATACGCAGTATTTT
TRBJ1-1	-	TRBV29-1	-	CSAAKGGDTEAFF	TGCAGCGCTGCTAAAGGGGGAGACACTGAAGCTTTCTTT
TRBJ2-7	-	TRBV19	-	CASSRKGRQYF	TGTGCCAGTAGTAGAAAGGGAAGGCAGTACTTC
TRBJ1-6	few	TRBV30	-	CAWSPGGNSPLHF	TGTGCCTGGAGCCCCGGGGGTAATTCACCCCTCCACTTT
TRBJ1-2	few	TRBV4-1	-	CASSAGKIGVGYTF	TGCGCCAGCAGTGCGGGGAAGATCGGGGTTGGCTACACCTTC
TRBJ2-7	few	TRBV28	TRBD1	CASRPSRDSVSYEQYF	TGTGCCAGCAGACCATCCCGGGACAGTGTTTCCTACGAGCAGTACTTC
TRBJ1-2	-	TRBV19	-	CASTWGVNYGYTF	TGTGCCAGTACCTGGGGGGTAAACTATGGCTACACCTTC
TRBJ2-5	-	TRBV30	-	CAWSNYREQYF	TGTGCCTGGAGTAACTACAGAGAGCAGTACTTC
TRBJ1-2	-	TRBV19	TRBD1	CASSRDSSNYGYTF	TGTGCCAGTAGTAGGGACAGCTCTAACTATGGCTACACCTTC
TRBJ2-5	-	TRBV7-2	-	CASSFGSQETQYF	TGTGCCAGCAGCTTTGGATCTCAAGAGACCCAGTACTTC
TRBJ2-7	few	TRBV19	TRBD2	CASSIGLAASYEQYF	TGTGCCAGTAGTATCGGCCTAGCGGCCTCCTACGAGCAGTACTTC
TRBJ2-7	-	TRBV4-3	-	CASSQDLWWEQYF	TGCGCCAGCAGCCAAGATCTTTGGTGGGAGCAGTACTTC
TRBJ1-4	-	TRBV2	TRBD1	CASRGQVSNEKLFF	TGTGCCAGCAGAGGACAGGTTTCTAATGAAAAACTGTTTTTT
TRBJ2-3	once	TRBV7-2	-	CASSLLAPDTQYF	TGTGCCAGCAGCTTATTAGCGCCAGATACGCAGTATTTT
TRBJ1-2	once	TRBV2	TRBD1	CASSVLTGNYGYTF	TGTGCCAGCAGTGTCTTGACAGGGAACTATGGCTACACCTTC
TRBJ2-1	many	TRBV7-9	TRBD2	CASSSTSGRVYEQFF	TGTGCCAGCAGCTCGACTAGCGGGAGGGTCTATGAGCAGTTCTTC
TRBJ1-6	-	TRBV19	TRBD1	CASSIGTGRNSPLHF	TGTGCCAGTAGTATTGGGACAGGGAGAAATTCACCCCTCCACTTT
TRBJ2-1	-	TRBV7-9	-	CASSLAFDEQFF	TGTGCCAGCAGCTTAGCCTTCGATGAGCAGTTCTTC
TRBJ2-7	-	TRBV23-1	TRBD2	CAFRRTSGRPSSYEQYF	TGCGCCTTCCGGAGGACTAGCGGGAGGCCAAGCTCCTACGAGCAGTACTTC
TRBJ2-2	-	TRBV14	-	CASRYPGAGELFF	TGTGCCAGCAGGTATCCGGGAGCCGGGGAGCTGTTTTTT
TRBJ1-2	-	TRBV30	-	CAWSVSGLRGYTF	TGTGCCTGGAGTGTAAGCGGATTGAGGGGCTACACCTTC
TRBJ1-4	-	TRBV19	-	CASSIGGTTNEKLFF	TGTGCCAGTAGTATAGGAGGGACAACTAATGAAAAACTGTTTTTT
TRBJ1-2	-	TRBV6-5	TRBD1	CASSYRQGDGGYTF	TGTGCCAGCAGTTATCGACAGGGTGATGGTGGCTACACCTTC